These 17 T cell receptor beta chains share one sample of origin, sequenced in a study of OX40 agonist ivuxolimab in advanced cancers. Sequenced by immunoSEQ multiplex PCR; TCRdb stores in-frame clones only, minus some. The sample holds roughly 150,000 clones, around 94% seen once. The sample in question was CD4+ or CD8+ T cells sorted from blood, obtained in a trial of the OX40 agonist ivuxolimab. The receptors here all came from an adult with an advanced solid tumor such as melanoma, head and neck, liver or kidney cancer.

This clone was seen more than once but under ten times. J is TRBJ1-5 and V is TRBV7-6; D possibly corresponds to TRBD1 (5 bases). Germline V gene sequence: CDR1 SGHVS, CDR2 FNYEAQ. The CDR3 totals 14 residues. The ends were cut back, 6 bases at V and 2 bases at J, with 11 bases in the middle. CDR3 in DNA: TGTGCCAGCAGTTCTATACAGGGCAATCAGCCCCAGCATTTT. Translated, it gives CASSSIQGNQPQHF.

The V gene is TRBV5-6, the J gene TRBJ1-5; possibly TRBD1 for D (5 bases). This CDR3 region has 15 residues. Looked up from germline, CDR1 is SGHDT and CDR2 is YYEEEE. V lost 0 bases, J lost 0 bases, and 7 bases lay in between. The CDR3 here is CASSLGGSSNQPQHF. As DNA, the CDR3 is TGTGCCAGCAGCTTGGGGGGCAGTAGCAATCAGCCCCAGCATTTT. Variable domain in full (rest from reference TRBV5-6 and TRBJ1-5): DAGVTQSPTHLIKTRGQQVTLRCSPKSGHDTVSWYQQALGQGPQFIFQYYEEEERQRGNFPDRFSGHQFPNYSSELNVNALLLGDSALYLCASSLGGSSNQPQHFGDGTRLSIL.

This rearrangement joins TRBV28 to TRBJ1-2; D is perhaps TRBD1 (5 bases). The CDR3 covers 14 residues. The germline CDR1 and CDR2 sequences are MDHEN and SYDVKM. V lost 5 bases, J lost 4 bases, and 14 bases lay in between. CDR3 protein: CASSPLDGGYGYTF. In nucleotides, the CDR3 is TGTGCCAGCAGTCCGCTGGATGGGGGCTATGGCTACACCTTC.

This sequence joins TRBV25-1 and TRBJ2-1, with D possibly being TRBD2 (6 bases). The germline V gene has CDR1 MGHDK and CDR2 SYGVNS. The V end was cut by 8 bases, the J end by 4 bases, with 15 bases between. CDR3 length equals 14 residues. The CDR3 sequence is CASGSFGRYNEQFF. The CDR3 coding sequence is TGTGCCAGCGGCTCCTTCGGGAGATACAATGAGCAGTTCTTC. Based on the CDR3 plus reference TRBV25-1 and TRBJ2-1, the full variable domain is EADIYQTPRYLVIGTGKKITLECSQTMGHDKMYWYQQDPGMELHLIHYSYGVNSTEKGDLSSESTVSRIRTEHFPLTLESARPSHTSQYLCASGSFGRYNEQFFGPGTRLTVL.

This chain links TRBV2 with TRBJ1-1; 7 nucleotides agree with TRBD1. The CDR3 length is 14 residues. Trimming at V came to 6 bases and at J to 0 bases, leaving 4 bases not matched to a gene. Germline V gene data show CDR1 as SNHLY and CDR2 as FYNNEI. In DNA, the CDR3 is TGTGCCAGCAGAGGGGGCACAATGAACACTGAAGCTTTCTTT. The encoded protein is CASRGGTMNTEAFF.

The V gene is TRBV6-5, the J gene TRBJ2-7, with D unresolved. This CDR3 has 15 amino acids. Germline lookup yields CDR1 MNHEY and CDR2 SVGAGI. V shed 4 bases and J shed 0 bases, with 13 bases lying between them. For the CDR3, the DNA is TGTGCCAGCAGTTTCGTCGGCCTAAGCTCCTACGAGCAGTACTTC. Translation: CASSFVGLSSYEQYF.

The chain employs TRBV5-4 and TRBJ2-7; 10 positions agree with TRBD2. The CDR3 covers 15 residues. V lost 4 bases to trimming and J lost 5 bases; unmatched junction nucleotides: 9. Germline values: CDR1 SGHNT, CDR2 YYREEE (reference sequence). CDR3 in DNA: TGTGCCAGCAGCCGACTAGCGGGCGTAGTTCACGAGCAGTACTTC. It yields the protein CASSRLAGVVHEQYF.

The CDR3 DNA follows: TGCGCCAGCAGCCAAGATATGGGTCAGACGAGGGAAGCTTTCTTT. This codes for CASSQDMGQTREAFF. The V and J genes are TRBV4-3 and TRBJ1-1; no reliable D call. Trimming cost V 0 bases and J 8 bases, with 16 bases left between them. The CDR3 spans 15 residues. From germline, CDR1 is LGHNA and CDR2 YSLEER.

The rearrangement uses TRBV6-1 and TRBJ2-4, with 7 nucleotides matching TRBD2. V shed 1 base and J 5 bases; nucleotides not matched to a gene: 5. Germline CDR1 reads MNHNS; CDR2 reads SASEGT. The CDR3 runs to 15 residues. CDR3 region: CASSEVGTTQNIQYF. The CDR3 DNA reads TGTGCCAGCAGTGAAGTGGGGACTACCCAAAACATTCAGTACTTC.

V and J are TRBV6-5 and TRBJ1-1; 7 nucleotides align to TRBD1. V lost 4 bases and J lost 4; bases outside the gene matches: 9. CDR1 MNHEY and CDR2 SVGAGI come from the germline V gene. The CDR3 has 15 amino acids. The CDR3 loop reads CASSSQGGAGTEAFF. The DNA of the CDR3 is TGTGCCAGCAGTTCTCAGGGGGGGGCTGGCACTGAAGCTTTCTTT.

This sequence joins TRBV4-2 and TRBJ2-1, with TRBD1 identical over 7 bases. This CDR3 contains 17 residues. J lost 0 bases, V lost 3 bases, and 8 bases had no gene match. CDR1 and CDR2 (germline): LGHNA, YNFKEQ. The CDR3: CASSHYGTVSSYNEQFF. CDR3 in DNA: TGTGCCAGCAGCCATTACGGGACAGTGAGCTCCTACAATGAGCAGTTCTTC.

This chain connects TRBV6-6 to TRBJ1-1, with TRBD1 as a possible D gene (6 bases). Trimming cost V 2 bases and J 1 base, with 11 bases left between them. This CDR3 is built from 15 residues. Germline V gives CDR1 MNHNY, CDR2 SVGAGI (reference sequence). CDR3 sequence: CASSYSGQQNTEAFF. CDR3 coding DNA: TGTGCCAGCAGTTACAGCGGACAGCAGAACACTGAAGCTTTCTTT.

The V call is TRBV7-9, the J call TRBJ2-3; no clear D. CDR1 is SEHNR, CDR2 FQNEAQ, per germline (reference sequence). The CDR3 covers 11 residues. V was clipped by 1 base and J by 7 bases, with 3 bases between them. CDR3 amino acids: CASSLVYTQYF. The DNA of the CDR3 is TGTGCCAGCAGCTTAGTCTATACGCAGTATTTT.

V gene TRBV27 combines with J gene TRBJ2-7, with D possibly matching TRBD1 (5 bases). CDR3 length equals 13 residues. The germline V gene has CDR1 MNHEY and CDR2 SMNVEV (reference sequence). V lost 4 bases and J 2 bases, leaving 9 bases between the germline ends. Here the CDR3 reads CASSSDRPYEQYF. The CDR3 DNA reads as TGTGCCAGCAGTTCAGACAGACCCTACGAGCAGTACTTC.

The rearrangement uses TRBV7-3 and TRBJ2-2; a weak D match, TRBD1 (6 bases). This CDR3 has 15 amino acids. Trimming took off 6 bases at V and 5 bases at J, with 16 bases between the two ends. Germline lookup yields CDR1 SGHTA and CDR2 FQGTGA. CDR3 bases: TGTGCCAGCAGTCCGTACCGGGACACAACCGGGGAGCTGTTTTTT. Translated, it gives CASSPYRDTTGELFF.

The chain joins TRBV4-2 to TRBJ1-2, with D possibly matching TRBD1 (6 bases). CDR1 is LGHNA, CDR2 YNFKEQ, per germline. This CDR3 contains 16 residues. Trimming stripped 0 bases from V and 0 bases from J, with 11 bases between. Here the CDR3 DNA reads TGTGCCAGCAGCCAAGATCTACAGGGTCCTAACTATGGCTACACCTTC. Amino acids: CASSQDLQGPNYGYTF.

The chain combines TRBV5-1 with TRBJ1-5; D gene ambiguous. Trimming shortened V by 1 base and J by 4 bases, and 6 bases separated the two germline ends. This CDR3 has 13 residues. CDR1 is SGHRS, CDR2 YFSETQ, per germline. The DNA for the CDR3 is TGCGCCAGCAGCTTGATGGGAAATCAGCCCCAGCATTTT. The encoded protein is CASSLMGNQPQHF.